The present entry profiles one T cell receptor beta chain with its context. Its antigen remains unknown. This entry belongs to a study of blood T cells in healthy people across ages. Study-level results: Across samples, TCR beta diversity tracked strongly with naive T cell percentage. Those diversity estimates obtained from one million T cells were thought to be underestimates.

The second PCR ran about 6 to 12 cycles with a sample-barcoded 5' primer and J-beta primers. MiXCR, applied by TCRdb to the 5' RACE reads, yields one record per CDR3 protein. Seen here are 1.5 million to 2 million distinct CDR3 sequences, about 28% observed once, and the top ten hold more than 6%. The V segment lost 6 bases and the J segment 6 bases; nucleotides outside the gene matches: 7. The CDR3 length is 14 residues. The rearrangement joins TRBV12-3 or TRBV12-4 to TRBJ2-1, with TRBD2 identical over 8 bases. The sequenced sample was blood. This TCR was recovered from a woman between 25 and 40 years old in good health. DNA for the CDR3: TGTGCCAGCAGAAGAGCGGGAGTAAGCAATGAGCAGTTCTTC. Protein product: CASRRAGVSNEQFF.